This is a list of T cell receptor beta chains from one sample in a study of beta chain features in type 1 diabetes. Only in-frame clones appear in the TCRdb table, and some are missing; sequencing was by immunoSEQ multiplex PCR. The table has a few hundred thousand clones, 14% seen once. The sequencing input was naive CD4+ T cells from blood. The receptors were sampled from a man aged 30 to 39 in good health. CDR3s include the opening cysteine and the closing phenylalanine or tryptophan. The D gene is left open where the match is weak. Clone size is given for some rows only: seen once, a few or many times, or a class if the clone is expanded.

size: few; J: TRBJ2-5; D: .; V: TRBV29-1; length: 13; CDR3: CSAPSPRGETQYF; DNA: TGCAGCGCCCCAAGTCCGAGGGGAGAGACCCAGTACTTC
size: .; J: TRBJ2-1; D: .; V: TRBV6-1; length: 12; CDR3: CASSEAINQQFF; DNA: TGTGCCAGCAGTGAAGCCATTAACCAGCAGTTCTTC
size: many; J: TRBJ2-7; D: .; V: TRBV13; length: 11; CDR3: CASSSSYEQYF; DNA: TGTGCCAGCAGCTCTAGCTACGAGCAGTACTTC
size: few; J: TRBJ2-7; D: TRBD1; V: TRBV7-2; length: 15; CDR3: CASSLGDRASYEQYF; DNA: TGTGCCAGCAGCTTAGGGGACAGGGCTTCCTACGAGCAGTACTTC
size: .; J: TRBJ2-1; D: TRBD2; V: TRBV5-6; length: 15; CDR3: CASSLAGLVTDEQFF; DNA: TGTGCCAGCAGCTTGGCGGGACTAGTCACTGATGAGCAGTTCTTC
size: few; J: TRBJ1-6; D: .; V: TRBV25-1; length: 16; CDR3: CASSELRWADNSPLHF; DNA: TGTGCCAGCAGTGAACTCCGGTGGGCAGACAATTCACCCCTCCACTTT
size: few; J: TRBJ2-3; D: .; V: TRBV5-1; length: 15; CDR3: CASSGNRGSTDTQYF; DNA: TGCGCCAGCAGCGGTAACAGAGGTAGCACAGATACGCAGTATTTT
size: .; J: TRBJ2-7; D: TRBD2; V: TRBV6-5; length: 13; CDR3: CASARGGSYEQYF; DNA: TGTGCCAGCGCCCGCGGGGGCTCCTACGAGCAGTACTTC
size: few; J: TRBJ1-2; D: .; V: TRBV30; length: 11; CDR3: CAWSPGYGYTF; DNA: TGTGCCTGGAGTCCCGGCTATGGCTACACCTTC
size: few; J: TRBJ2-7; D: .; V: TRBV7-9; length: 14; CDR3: CASSLWPDSHEQYF; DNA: TGTGCCAGCAGCTTATGGCCCGACAGCCACGAGCAGTACTTC
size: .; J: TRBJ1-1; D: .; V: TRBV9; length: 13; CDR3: CASSVKANTEAFF; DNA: TGTGCCAGCAGCGTAAAGGCGAACACTGAAGCTTTCTTT
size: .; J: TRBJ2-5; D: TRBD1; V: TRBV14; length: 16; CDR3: CAGSQETDRDQKTQYF; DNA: TGTGCCGGCAGCCAAGAGACGGACAGGGATCAAAAGACCCAGTACTTC
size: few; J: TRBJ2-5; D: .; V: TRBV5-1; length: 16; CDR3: CASSLAAGTYQETQYF; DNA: TGCGCCAGCAGCTTGGCGGCAGGGACTTACCAAGAGACCCAGTACTTC